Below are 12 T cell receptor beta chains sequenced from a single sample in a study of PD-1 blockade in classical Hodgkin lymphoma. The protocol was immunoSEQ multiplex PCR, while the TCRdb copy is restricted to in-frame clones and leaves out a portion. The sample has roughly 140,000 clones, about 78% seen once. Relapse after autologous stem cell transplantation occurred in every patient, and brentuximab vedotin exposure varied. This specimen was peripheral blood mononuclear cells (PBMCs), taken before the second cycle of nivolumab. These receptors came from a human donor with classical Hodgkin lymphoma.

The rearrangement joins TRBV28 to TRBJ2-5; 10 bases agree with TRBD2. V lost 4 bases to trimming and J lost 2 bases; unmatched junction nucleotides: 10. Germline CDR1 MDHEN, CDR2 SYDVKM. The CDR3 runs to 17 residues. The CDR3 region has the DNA TGTGCCAGCAGTTCCCTCGGTAGCGGGGGGCCTCAAGAGACCCAGTACTTC. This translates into CASSSLGSGGPQETQYF.

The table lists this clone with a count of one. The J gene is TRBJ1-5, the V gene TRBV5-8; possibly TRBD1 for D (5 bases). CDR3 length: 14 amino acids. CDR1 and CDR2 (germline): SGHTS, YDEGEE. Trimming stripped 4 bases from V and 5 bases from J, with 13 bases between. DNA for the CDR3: TGTGCCAGCAGCGGAGGCAGGGTTGATCAGCCCCAGCATTTT. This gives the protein CASSGGRVDQPQHF.

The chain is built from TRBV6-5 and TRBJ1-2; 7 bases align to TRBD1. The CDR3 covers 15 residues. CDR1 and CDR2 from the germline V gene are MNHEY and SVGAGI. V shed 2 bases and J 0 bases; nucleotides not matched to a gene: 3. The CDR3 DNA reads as TGTGCCAGCAGTTACGACAGGGCTTCTAACTATGGCTACACCTTC. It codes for CASSYDRASNYGYTF.

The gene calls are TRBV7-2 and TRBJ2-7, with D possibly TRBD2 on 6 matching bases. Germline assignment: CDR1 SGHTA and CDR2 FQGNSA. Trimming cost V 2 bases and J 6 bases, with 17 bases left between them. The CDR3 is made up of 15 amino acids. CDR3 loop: CASSLSGLGVSEQYF. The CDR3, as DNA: TGTGCCAGCAGCTTATCGGGACTGGGGGTTAGCGAGCAGTACTTC.

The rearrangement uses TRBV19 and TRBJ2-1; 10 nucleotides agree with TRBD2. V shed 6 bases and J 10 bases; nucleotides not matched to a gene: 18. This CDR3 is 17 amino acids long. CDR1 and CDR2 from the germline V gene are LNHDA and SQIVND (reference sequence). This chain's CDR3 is CASRGGPGLAGEGEQFF. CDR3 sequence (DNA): TGTGCCAGTAGAGGGGGACCCGGTCTAGCGGGAGAGGGGGAGCAGTTCTTC.

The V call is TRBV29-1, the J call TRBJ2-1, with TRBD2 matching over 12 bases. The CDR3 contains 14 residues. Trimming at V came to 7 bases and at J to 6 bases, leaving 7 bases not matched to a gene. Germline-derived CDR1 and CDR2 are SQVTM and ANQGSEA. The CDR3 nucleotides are TGCAGCGCCCTAACTAGCGGGGGGATCAATGAGCAGTTCTTC. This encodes CSALTSGGINEQFF.

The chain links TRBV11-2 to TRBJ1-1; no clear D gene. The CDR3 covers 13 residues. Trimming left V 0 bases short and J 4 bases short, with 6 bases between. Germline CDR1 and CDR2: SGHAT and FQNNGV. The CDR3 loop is CASSLERGTEAFF. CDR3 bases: TGTGCCAGCAGCTTAGAACGAGGCACTGAAGCTTTCTTT.

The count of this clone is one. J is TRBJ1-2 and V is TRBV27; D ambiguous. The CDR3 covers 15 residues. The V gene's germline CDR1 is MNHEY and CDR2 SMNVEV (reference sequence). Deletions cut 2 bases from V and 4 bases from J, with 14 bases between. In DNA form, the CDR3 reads TGTGCCAGCAGTTTACATCTTGGGATTTCCTATGGCTACACCTTC. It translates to CASSLHLGISYGYTF.

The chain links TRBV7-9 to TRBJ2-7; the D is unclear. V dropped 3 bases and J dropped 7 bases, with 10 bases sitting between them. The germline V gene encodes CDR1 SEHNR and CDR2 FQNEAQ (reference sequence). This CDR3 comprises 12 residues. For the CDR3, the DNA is TGTGCCAGCAGCTTCCCTAAGGGAGAGCAGTACTTC. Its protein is CASSFPKGEQYF. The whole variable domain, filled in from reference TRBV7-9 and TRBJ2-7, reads DTGVSQNPRHKITKRGQNVTFRCDPISEHNRLYWYRQTLGQGPEFLTYFQNEAQLEKSRLLSDRFSAERPKGSFSTLEIQRTEQGDSAMYLCASSFPKGEQYFGPGTRLTVT.

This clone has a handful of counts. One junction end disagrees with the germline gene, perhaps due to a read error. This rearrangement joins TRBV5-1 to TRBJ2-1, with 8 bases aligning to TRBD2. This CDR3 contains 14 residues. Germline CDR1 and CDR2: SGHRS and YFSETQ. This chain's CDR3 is CASSLVGTSNEQFF. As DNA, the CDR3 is TGTGCCAGCAGCTTGGTAGGGACTAGCAATGAGCAGTTCTTC. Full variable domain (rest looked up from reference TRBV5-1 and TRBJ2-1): KAGVTQTPRYLIKTRGQQVTLSCSPISGHRSVSWYQQTPGQGLQFLFEYFSETQRNKGNFPGRFSGRQFSNSRSEMNVSTLELGDSALYLCASSLVGTSNEQFFGPGTRLTVL.

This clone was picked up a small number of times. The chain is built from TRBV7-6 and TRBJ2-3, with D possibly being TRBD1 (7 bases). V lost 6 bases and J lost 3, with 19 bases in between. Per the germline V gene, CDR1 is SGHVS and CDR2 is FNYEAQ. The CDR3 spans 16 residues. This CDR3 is CASSRLRDSKTDTQYF. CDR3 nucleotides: TGTGCCAGCAGTAGGCTGCGGGACAGTAAGACAGATACGCAGTATTTT.

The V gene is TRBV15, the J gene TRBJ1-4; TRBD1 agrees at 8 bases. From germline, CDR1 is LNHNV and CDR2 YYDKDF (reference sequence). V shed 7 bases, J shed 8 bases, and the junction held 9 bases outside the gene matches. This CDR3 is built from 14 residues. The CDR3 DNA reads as TGTGCCACCAACCGCGACAGGGGTGGCGAAAAACTGTTTTTT. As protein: CATNRDRGGEKLFF. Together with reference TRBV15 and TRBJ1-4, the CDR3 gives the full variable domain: DAMVIQNPRYQVTQFGKPVTLSCSQTLNHNVMYWYQQKSSQAPKLLFHYYDKDFNNEADTPDNFQSRRPNTSFCFLDIRSPGLGDTAMYLCATNRDRGGEKLFFGSGTQLSVL.